These 25 T cell receptor beta chains were sequenced from one sample in a study of T-cell reconstitution after alpha-beta-depleted transplantation in children. TCRbeta library construction was performed incorporating unique molecular identifiers. TCRdb reprocessed the PCR reads with MiXCR, giving one entry per CDR3 protein. The sample includes some 290,000 distinct CDR3 sequences, nearly 10% of them seen just once. The sample consisted of PBMCs from the stem cell graft donor, taken from the stem cell graft. These receptors came from a human donor who donated a stem cell graft to a child with SCID.

In its sample, this clonotype was seen a few times. The rearrangement links TRBV5-1 to TRBJ2-7; 10 bases align to TRBD1. The CDR3 has 15 residues. The ends lost 2 bases at V and 2 bases at J; junction bases unmatched: 4. The germline V gene encodes CDR1 SGHRS and CDR2 YFSETQ. The CDR3 reads CASSLRTGGTYEQYF. In DNA form, the CDR3 reads TGCGCCAGCAGCTTAAGGACAGGGGGTACCTACGAGCAGTACTTC. The variable domain in full, with the rest retrieved from reference TRBV5-1 and TRBJ2-7, is KAGVTQTPRYLIKTRGQQVTLSCSPISGHRSVSWYQQTPGQGLQFLFEYFSETQRNKGNFPGRFSGRQFSNSRSEMNVSTLELGDSALYLCASSLRTGGTYEQYFGPGTRLTVT.

V is TRBV12-3 or TRBV12-4 and J is TRBJ1-2, with a tentative D call TRBD1 (5 bases). V lost 7 bases to trimming and J lost 5 bases, with 8 bases between them. The CDR3 runs to 11 residues. The CDR3 nucleotides read TGTGCCAGCAAAGGGGTTTATGGCTACACCTTC. Its translation is CASKGVYGYTF.

The V gene is TRBV5-1, the J gene TRBJ2-7; 11 bases align to TRBD2. The ends lost 10 bases at V and 6 bases at J; junction bases unmatched: 6. The CDR3 consists of 12 residues. The germline CDR1 and CDR2 sequences are SGHRS and YFSETQ. The CDR3, as DNA: TGCGCCGGCCCGGGACTAGCGGCCGAGCAGTACTTC. Translation gives CAGPGLAAEQYF.

This clonotype was counted a few times. The V and J genes are TRBV5-1 and TRBJ2-3; the D is unclear. The CDR3 is 14 amino acids. V dropped 4 bases and J dropped 3 bases, with 12 bases sitting between them. Germline V CDR1 and CDR2: SGHRS, YFSETQ. Here the CDR3 reads CASSPYQATDTQYF. DNA for the CDR3: TGCGCCAGCAGCCCGTACCAAGCTACAGATACGCAGTATTTT. Full variable domain (remainder filled in from reference TRBV5-1 and TRBJ2-3): KAGVTQTPRYLIKTRGQQVTLSCSPISGHRSVSWYQQTPGQGLQFLFEYFSETQRNKGNFPGRFSGRQFSNSRSEMNVSTLELGDSALYLCASSPYQATDTQYFGPGTRLTVL.

This clonotype appeared a few times. The gene calls are TRBV20-1 and TRBJ2-5; the D gene could be TRBD1 or TRBD2 (6 bases each). This CDR3 has 15 residues. The V end lost 6 bases, the J end lost 5 bases, and 22 bases lay between the germline ends. Germline loops: CDR1 DFQATT, CDR2 SNEGSKA (reference sequence). CDR3 DNA: TGCAGTGCCGTCCGGGGGCCTACCGCCCGGGAGACCCAGTACTTC. Translated, it gives CSAVRGPTARETQYF.

This chain uses TRBV29-1 with TRBJ2-5; D perhaps matches TRBD2 (7 bases). This CDR3 contains 12 residues. V was clipped by 5 bases and J by 5 bases, with 12 bases between them. Germline assignment: CDR1 SQVTM and CDR2 ANQGSEA. CDR3 DNA sequence: TGCAGCGTTACCCGGGGGGCGGAGACCCAGTACTTC. Its protein product is CSVTRGAETQYF.

The J gene is TRBJ1-1, the V gene TRBV5-1; 7 bases agree with TRBD1. CDR1 and CDR2 (germline): SGHRS, YFSETQ. This CDR3 contains 15 residues. The V gene end was trimmed by 4 bases and the J gene end by 3 bases; junction bases not matched to a gene: 9. CDR3 amino acids: CASSRGQAMDTEAFF. In nucleotides, the CDR3 is TGCGCCAGCAGCAGAGGACAGGCAATGGACACTGAAGCTTTCTTT. The full variable domain, rest sourced from reference TRBV5-1 and TRBJ1-1, is KAGVTQTPRYLIKTRGQQVTLSCSPISGHRSVSWYQQTPGQGLQFLFEYFSETQRNKGNFPGRFSGRQFSNSRSEMNVSTLELGDSALYLCASSRGQAMDTEAFFGQGTRLTVV.

In its sample, this clonotype was seen many times. This sequence joins TRBV7-9 and TRBJ2-5, with a weak D call TRBD2 (6 bases). This CDR3 is built from 14 residues. CDR1 is SEHNR, CDR2 FQNEAQ, per germline (reference sequence). V was trimmed by 0 bases and J by 3 bases, leaving 8 bases between them. The CDR3 nucleotides read TGTGCCAGCAGCTTAGCTAGCGGAAAAGAGACCCAGTACTTC. Translating gives CASSLASGKETQYF.

There are a few counts of this clonotype. The rearrangement joins TRBV12-3 or TRBV12-4 to TRBJ1-1; D is possibly TRBD1 (5 bases). V lost 3 bases, J lost 10 bases, and 21 bases lay in between. This CDR3 is 15 amino acids long. CDR3 region: CASSLGGDVTGRAFF. The CDR3 DNA follows: TGTGCCAGCAGTTTGGGAGGGGACGTCACGGGGCGAGCTTTCTTT.

The rearrangement joins TRBV12-3 or TRBV12-4 to TRBJ2-3; D is unclear. With 6 bases removed from V and 5 bases from J, the gap between germline ends came to 9 bases. The CDR3 runs 12 residues. The CDR3 region has the DNA TGTGCCAGCAGAGAGATCAAAGATACGCAGTATTTT. Its protein product is CASREIKDTQYF.

The sample holds many counts of this clonotype. This chain joins TRBV11-1 and TRBJ2-7; TRBD1 aligns across 9 bases. Germline CDR1 reads SGHAT; CDR2 reads FQDESV (reference sequence). V trimming: 5 bases; J trimming: 4 bases; junction bases outside the gene matches: 6. CDR3 length: 14 amino acids. CDR3 sequence (DNA): TGTGCCAGCAGCCCCGGACAGGGGATTTACGAGCAGTACTTC. Protein product: CASSPGQGIYEQYF.

The chain combines TRBV20-1 with TRBJ1-6; D remains unclear. Germline V gives CDR1 DFQATT, CDR2 SNEGSKA (reference sequence). The ends were cut back, 0 bases at V and 2 bases at J, with 8 bases in the middle. There are 15 residues in the CDR3. The CDR3 DNA reads as TGCAGTGCTAGAGAGACCGGGACCTATAATTCACCCCTCCACTTT. Protein product: CSARETGTYNSPLHF.

This clonotype was detected ten times or more. CDR3: CASSGGRTGELFF. In DNA form, the CDR3 reads TGTGCCAGCAGCGGGGGTCGAACCGGGGAGCTGTTTTTT. This chain joins TRBV7-8 and TRBJ2-2, with D perhaps being TRBD1 or TRBD2 (5 bases each). This CDR3 region has 13 residues. V was cut by 5 bases and J by 5 bases, with 9 bases left in between. The germline V gene encodes CDR1 SGHVS and CDR2 FQNEAQ.

This clonotype was seen many times. The chain combines TRBV5-5 with TRBJ2-1; D ambiguous. The germline gives CDR1 SGHKS, CDR2 YYEKEE (reference sequence). V dropped 0 bases and J dropped 3 bases, with 13 bases sitting between them. The CDR3 sequence is 16 residues long. CDR3 protein: CASSLEASHLYNEQFF. The DNA for the CDR3 is TGTGCCAGCAGCTTGGAGGCCTCCCACCTCTACAATGAGCAGTTCTTC.

This clonotype has a handful of counts. J is TRBJ2-7 and V is TRBV2, with 7 bases identical to TRBD2. Unmatched junction bases numbered 16, after V lost 7 bases and J lost 1 base. The germline V gene encodes CDR1 SNHLY and CDR2 FYNNEI. The CDR3 is 17 residues long. DNA for the CDR3: TGTGCCAGCACTGAGTTAGGGGCGGGGGAGATATCCTACGAGCAGTACTTC. This gives the protein CASTELGAGEISYEQYF.

At least ten counts were recorded for this clonotype. The gene calls are TRBV10-3 and TRBJ1-1; 7 positions match TRBD1. Germline trimming cut 4 bases from V and 11 bases from J; bases unmatched to any gene: 13. The germline gives CDR1 ENHRY, CDR2 SYGVKD. The length of the CDR3 is 14 residues. The CDR3 bases are TGTGCCATCAGTGGGGACAGCGGGTTCGGGCTGGCTTTCTTT. As protein: CAISGDSGFGLAFF.

The chain couples TRBV5-1 to TRBJ1-1; the match to TRBD1 covers 11 bases. Germline CDR1 and CDR2: SGHRS and YFSETQ. The CDR3 sequence is 17 residues long. V was pared by 4 bases and J by 0 bases, with 8 bases of the junction left unmatched. CDR3 loop: CASSNVPGQGVNTEAFF. CDR3 nucleotides: TGCGCCAGCAGCAACGTTCCGGGACAGGGGGTGAACACTGAAGCTTTCTTT.

This clonotype was seen many times. This chain links TRBV2 with TRBJ1-3, with unresolved D. CDR1 SNHLY and CDR2 FYNNEI come from the germline V gene. V dropped 2 bases and J dropped 1 base, with 3 bases sitting between them. This CDR3 is built from 13 residues. The CDR3 protein is CASSEQSGNTIYF. As DNA, the CDR3 is TGTGCCAGCAGTGAACAATCTGGAAACACCATATATTTT.

This clonotype came up a few times. The J gene is TRBJ1-2, the V gene TRBV6-5; 9 bases are shared with TRBD1. Germline V gene lookup returns CDR1 MNHEY and CDR2 SVGAGI. This CDR3 contains 18 residues. The ends lost 2 bases at V and 2 bases at J; junction bases unmatched: 12. The CDR3 protein is CASSYAGGTGNSNYGYTF. CDR3 nucleotide sequence: TGTGCCAGCAGTTACGCCGGCGGGACAGGGAACTCCAACTATGGCTACACCTTC.

This clonotype was recorded a few times. The chain combines TRBV11-3 with TRBJ2-2; 7 bases map to TRBD1. The junction had 0 bases not matched to a gene; V was cut back by 2 bases and J by 6 bases. This CDR3 comprises 13 residues. Per germline, CDR1 SGHNT and CDR2 YENEEA. CDR3 residues: CASSLQGAGELFF. In DNA form, the CDR3 reads TGTGCCAGCAGCTTACAGGGGGCCGGGGAGCTGTTTTTT. The entire variable domain, with the rest obtained from reference TRBV11-3 and TRBJ2-2, is as follows: EAGVVQSPRYKIIEKKQPVAFWCNPISGHNTLYWYLQNLGQGPELLIRYENEEAVDDSQLPKDRFSAERLKGVDSTLKIQPAELGDSAVYLCASSLQGAGELFFGEGSRLTVL.

A few counts support this clonotype. The chain is built from TRBV7-8 and TRBJ2-7; D is undetermined. The CDR3 sequence is 16 residues long. From germline, CDR1 is SGHVS and CDR2 FQNEAQ. V shed 3 bases and J shed 1 base, with 16 bases lying between them. The CDR3 is CASSLTGWTASYEQYF. For the CDR3, the DNA is TGTGCCAGCAGCTTGACCGGTTGGACGGCGTCCTACGAGCAGTACTTC.

The rearrangement joins TRBV20-1 to TRBJ2-1, with 12 bases that match TRBD2. Germline CDR1 is DFQATT and CDR2 is SNEGSKA (reference sequence). This CDR3 region has 16 residues. V was pared by 4 bases and J by 8 bases, with 12 bases of the junction left unmatched. The CDR3 reads CSAILRTSGVVDEQFF. CDR3 DNA sequence: TGCAGTGCTATTTTACGGACTAGCGGGGTCGTTGATGAGCAGTTCTTC.

This clonotype was detected once. The J gene is TRBJ2-1, the V gene TRBV7-9; 12 bases agree with TRBD1. J lost 9 bases, V lost 5 bases, and 8 bases had no gene match. This CDR3 has 15 amino acids. Germline assignment: CDR1 SEHNR and CDR2 FQNEAQ (reference sequence). Here the CDR3 reads CASSTPGQGAIEQFF. As DNA, the CDR3 is TGTGCCAGCAGCACTCCGGGACAGGGGGCGATTGAGCAGTTCTTC.

This clonotype was observed a handful of times. The genes are TRBV7-8 and TRBJ2-1; D may correspond to TRBD1 or TRBD2 (5 bases each). Germline V gene lookup returns CDR1 SGHVS and CDR2 FQNEAQ. V was pared by 1 base and J by 4 bases, with 11 bases between. The CDR3 is made up of 15 amino acids. DNA of the CDR3: TGTGCCAGCAGCTTAGGCCCCGGGGCGTACAATGAGCAGTTCTTC. This gives the protein CASSLGPGAYNEQFF.

The V gene is TRBV6-1, the J gene TRBJ2-7; D is perhaps TRBD1 or TRBD2 (7 bases each). Trimming took off 6 bases at V and 4 bases at J, with 16 bases between the two ends. Per germline, CDR1 MNHNS and CDR2 SASEGT. The CDR3 length is 14 residues. The CDR3 is CASSSRGGAYEQYF. CDR3 coding DNA: TGTGCCAGCAGCTCCAGGGGGGGCGCGTACGAGCAGTACTTC.